This T cell receptor (beta chain) originates from a study of OX40 agonist ivuxolimab in advanced cancers. Overall study: Of mixed ages from about 20 to 80 and averaging approximately 60 years, the group was approximately 80% male. The study reported partial responses in three patients: one hepatocellular carcinoma, two cutaneous melanoma. Study-level results: Also showing low normalized T-cell clonal expansion were some of the nonresponders.

CDR1 and CDR2 (germline): LGHNA, YNFKEQ. The CDR3 is made up of 15 amino acids. Trimming cost V 0 bases and J 0 bases, with 6 bases left between them. At cycle 4 day 1, cycle 7 day 1, and baseline, blood was sampled. A remark on this clone: The antigen is not known.

Profiling relied on immunoSEQ multiplex PCR, and the TCRdb table lists in-frame clones only, not all of them. This sample carries about 73,000 clones, 90% of them seen once, and the ten largest clones take roughly 0.51%. The TCR was taken from an adult with an advanced solid tumor such as melanoma, head and neck, liver or kidney cancer. This chain joins TRBV4-2 and TRBJ2-1, with D hard to call. The starting material was CD4+ or CD8+ T cells sorted from blood, obtained in a trial of the OX40 agonist ivuxolimab. The CDR3 DNA sequence: TGTGCCAGCAGCCAAGAGACGGGCTCCTACAATGAGCAGTTCTTC. This gives the protein CASSQETGSYNEQFF.